What follows are 9 T cell receptor beta chains derived from one specimen sequenced in a study of blood T cell repertoires in COVID-19. Method: immunoSEQ multiplex PCR; TCRdb's copy keeps in-frame clones and lacks some. The repertoire includes 25,000 to 35,000 clones, approximately 91% of them detected once, and 9.9% sits in the top ten. Material for sequencing was peripheral blood. These receptors came from a human donor with active COVID-19. The donor label of this sample is uncertain.

The chain combines TRBV19 with TRBJ1-6; tentatively, D is TRBD1 (6 bases). Germline V gene data show CDR1 as LNHDA and CDR2 as SQIVND (reference sequence). Trimming shortened V by 1 base and J by 8 bases, and 12 bases separated the two germline ends. The CDR3 loop spans 15 amino acids. CDR3 DNA: TGTGCCAGTAGTATAGTCGGGACAATACATTCACCCCTCCACTTT. This translates into CASSIVGTIHSPLHF.

This chain uses TRBV28 with TRBJ2-5, with D tentatively TRBD1 (5 bases). The germline CDR1 and CDR2 sequences are MDHEN and SYDVKM. The CDR3 totals 12 residues. Deletions cut 8 bases from V and 5 bases from J, with 12 bases between. DNA of the CDR3: TGTGCCAGCTCAGGGTCTAGGGAGACCCAGTACTTC. Its translation: CASSGSRETQYF.

Note on this clone: At one end the junction does not follow the germline gene, possibly because of a read error. DNA of the CDR3: TGCACCAGCAGCGACCCCCTGCGGGTCCTAGAGACCCAGTACTTC. The encoded protein is CTSSDPLRVLETQYF. The chain combines TRBV5-1 with TRBJ2-5; D may be TRBD2 (5 bases). This CDR3 comprises 15 residues. Per germline, CDR1 SGHRS and CDR2 YFSETQ.

The V and J genes are TRBV10-3 and TRBJ2-1, with 10 bases that match TRBD1. The CDR3 spans 13 residues. Germline V gives CDR1 ENHRY, CDR2 SYGVKD. The ends lost 9 bases at V and 8 bases at J; junction bases unmatched: 7. CDR3 in DNA: TGTGCCATTACGGGACAGGGGCTAGATGAGCAGTTCTTC. It encodes CAITGQGLDEQFF.

The chain uses TRBV3-1 (or the pseudogene TRBV3-2) and TRBJ1-1, with no clear D. Germline V gene lookup returns CDR1 LGHDT and CDR2 YNNKEL (reference sequence). Between the trimmed V and J ends, which lost 6 bases and 4 bases, there was a span of 9 bases. This CDR3 region has 12 residues. The CDR3 is CASREGSTEAFF. The CDR3 coding sequence is TGTGCCAGCAGGGAGGGATCCACTGAAGCTTTCTTT.

J is TRBJ2-1 and V is TRBV30; D might be TRBD2 (6 bases). This CDR3 has 11 amino acids. Germline V lookup: CDR1 GTSNPN, CDR2 SVGIG (reference sequence). The V and J ends lost 8 bases and 15 bases respectively, with 20 bases between them. The CDR3 here is CAENAGGTSFF. CDR3 in DNA: TGTGCCGAAAACGCGGGCGGGACGTCGTTCTTC.

CDR3 residues: CASSSLGTGPSTDTQYF. As DNA, the CDR3 is TGCGCCAGCAGCTCCTTGGGGACAGGGCCTAGCACAGATACGCAGTATTTT. This rearrangement joins TRBV5-1 to TRBJ2-3; TRBD1 matches at 9 bases. Trimming at V came to 3 bases and at J to 0 bases, leaving 8 bases not matched to a gene. The CDR3 sequence is 17 residues long. CDR1 is SGHRS and CDR2 is YFSETQ in the germline V gene.

V and J are TRBV9 and TRBJ2-1; 7 bases are a match to TRBD2. Germline CDR1 SGDLS, CDR2 YYNGEE. After removal of 3 bases from V and 5 bases from J, the junction contained 11 bases not matched to a gene. The CDR3 contains 16 residues. The chain's CDR3 is CASSEGLADPDNEQFF. As DNA, the CDR3 is TGTGCCAGCAGCGAGGGGCTAGCGGATCCAGACAATGAGCAGTTCTTC.

The chain uses TRBV28 and TRBJ1-2, with D unclear. V was clipped by 5 bases and J by 8 bases, with 15 bases between them. The CDR3 has 13 amino acids. The germline CDR1 and CDR2 sequences are MDHEN and SYDVKM. This chain's CDR3 is CASSRTTISGYTF. DNA of the CDR3: TGTGCCAGCAGTAGAACAACTATTAGCGGCTACACCTTC.